A selection of T cell receptor beta chains follows, all from one sample in a study of blood T cell repertoires in COVID-19. Clones were sequenced by immunoSEQ multiplex PCR, and TCRdb holds only the in-frame ones, with some missing. Counted here are roughly 130,000 clones, around 90% occurring once; the ten biggest clones make up roughly 4.8%. Sequencing used peripheral blood. All receptors come from a man aged 60 to 75 with COVID-19, enrolled during active disease. The conserved cysteine and the conserved F or W are not part of the CDR3 here.

v_gene | CDR3aa
TRBV10-3 | AISARTQGPEGNTIY
TRBV11-1 | ASSPGGVRTEAF
TRBV18 | ASTLGQGVSKNIQY
TRBV12-3/TRBV12-4 | ASSSQVRQPQH
TRBV19 | ASSIRLGTGHEKLF
TRBV27 | ASSLNRGGDTEAF
TRBV11-3 | ASTTEGAALHNEQF
TRBV5-5 | ASSLQGWTEAF
TRBV5-4 | ASSLATGPTDTQY
TRBV11-3 | ASSLGGTRGNEQF
TRBV5-1 | ASSSSGTGTDEQF
TRBV24-1 | ATSDSVLNTGELF
TRBV7-8 | ASSSGLLGGQPQH
TRBV20-1 | SASSSSGYYNEQF
TRBV5-4 | ASSEGLNYEQY
TRBV30 | AWSADRGQETQY
TRBV6-4 | ASSDSIAGSYNEQF
TRBV25-1 | ASSGTSGRGGETQY
TRBV11-2 | ASSQGLAGGGHIQY
TRBV19 | ASSMGQGYEQY
TRBV9 | ASSVGATGTDSYNEQF
TRBV16 | ASSQHRRDNQPQH
TRBV7-9 | ASSLGGAGELF
TRBV4-2 | ASSQPRLAGGPGDTQY
TRBV27 | ASSLGGTSGGSYNEQF
TRBV2 | ASSESSGRRADTQY
TRBV27 | ASRKGQGRQETQY
TRBV24-1 | ATSDSWTSGRNEQF
TRBV7-9 | ASREPGLASNEQF